Listed here are 5 T cell receptor beta chains from one sample, sequenced in a study of blood T cell repertoires in COVID-19. Profiling relied on immunoSEQ multiplex PCR, and the TCRdb table lists in-frame clones only, not all of them. This table holds roughly 120,000 clones, roughly 85% found once. The sequenced sample was peripheral blood. These receptors all stem from a woman older than 75 with COVID-19, enrolled during active disease.

This clone was seen just once. The chain joins TRBV5-6 to TRBJ2-1, with 11 nucleotides matching TRBD2. Unmatched junction bases numbered 5, after V lost 3 bases and J lost 3 bases. CDR3 length: 16 amino acids. Germline CDR1 reads SGHDT; CDR2 reads YYEEEE. The CDR3 DNA reads as TGTGCCAGCAGCTCCGTAACTAGCGGGAGCTACAATGAGCAGTTCTTC. Protein sequence: CASSSVTSGSYNEQFF. Variable domain in full (rest from reference TRBV5-6 and TRBJ2-1): DAGVTQSPTHLIKTRGQQVTLRCSPKSGHDTVSWYQQALGQGPQFIFQYYEEEERQRGNFPDRFSGHQFPNYSSELNVNALLLGDSALYLCASSSVTSGSYNEQFFGPGTRLTVL.

The rearrangement links TRBV5-4 to TRBJ2-5; 8 bases fit TRBD1. The CDR3 runs to 14 residues. Germline CDR1 and CDR2: SGHNT and YYREEE (reference sequence). V lost 4 bases, J lost 1 base, and 3 bases stayed unmatched. The CDR3 loop is CASSNTGGQETQYF. In DNA, the CDR3 is TGTGCCAGCAGCAATACAGGGGGCCAAGAGACCCAGTACTTC.

V usage is TRBV6-2 or TRBV6-3 and J usage is TRBJ2-2; 7 nucleotides agree with TRBD1. Germline-derived CDR1 and CDR2 are MNHEY and SVGEGT. The CDR3 has 15 residues. Trimming cost V 5 bases and J 6 bases; bases outside gene matches: 9. CDR3 DNA: TGTGCCAGCAGTAAACCGGGACAGTACTCCGGGGAGCTGTTTTTT. It is translated as CASSKPGQYSGELFF.

The V call is TRBV6-5, the J call TRBJ1-3, with D unresolved. The CDR3 covers 12 residues. The germline V gene has CDR1 MNHEY and CDR2 SVGAGI. The germline V and J ends were trimmed by 7 bases and 0 bases, with 4 bases remaining between them. For the CDR3, the DNA is TGTGCCAGCATCTCCTCTGGAAACACCATATATTTT. It translates to CASISSGNTIYF.

This clone occurred once. The gene calls are TRBV4-1 and TRBJ1-1; D possibly corresponds to TRBD1 (6 bases). Looked up from germline, CDR1 is MGHRA and CDR2 is YSYEKL. This CDR3 is 15 amino acids long. Between the trimmed V and J ends, which lost 2 bases and 4 bases, there was a span of 14 bases. Written as DNA, the CDR3 is TGCGCCAGCAGCCAATACCAGGGGCCGGGCACTGAAGCTTTCTTT. Residues: CASSQYQGPGTEAFF.